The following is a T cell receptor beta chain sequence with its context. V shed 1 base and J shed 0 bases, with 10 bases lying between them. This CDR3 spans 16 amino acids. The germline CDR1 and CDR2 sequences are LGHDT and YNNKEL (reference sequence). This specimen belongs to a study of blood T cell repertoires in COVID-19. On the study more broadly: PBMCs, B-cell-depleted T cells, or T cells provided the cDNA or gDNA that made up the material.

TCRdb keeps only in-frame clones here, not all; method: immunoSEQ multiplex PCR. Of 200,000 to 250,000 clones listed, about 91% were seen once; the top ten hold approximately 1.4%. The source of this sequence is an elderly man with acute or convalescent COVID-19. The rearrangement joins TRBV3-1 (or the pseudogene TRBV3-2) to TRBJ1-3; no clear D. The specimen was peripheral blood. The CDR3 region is CASSQGPSGSGNTIYF. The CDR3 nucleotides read TGTGCCAGCAGCCAAGGGCCCTCGGGCTCTGGAAACACCATATATTTT.